These 9 T cell receptor beta chains came from one sample sequenced in a study of CD8+ T cells in alopecia areata. The treatment denotes: oral pan-JAK inhibitor, 5-10 mg twice daily. Sequencing used cDNA as its template, made by extracting RNA and reverse transcribing it. Assay used: immunoSEQ multiplex PCR; TCRdb lists only in-frame clones, some missing. The sample lists approximately 200,000 clones; around 60% were seen once. This specimen consisted of CD4+ T cells sorted from blood, obtained at week 4, from a patient treated with tofacitinib. These receptors all stem from a human donor with alopecia areata.

This clone was seen only once. The V call is TRBV2, the J call TRBJ2-1; 8 bases are a match to TRBD2. Germline CDR1 SNHLY, CDR2 FYNNEI. J gave up 10 bases and V 0 bases, and 8 bases lay outside the gene matches. The CDR3 is 15 residues long. The DNA of the CDR3 is TGTGCCAGCAGTGAAGCGGGACTAGTGGAAAGGGAGCAGTTCTTC. Translating it yields CASSEAGLVEREQFF.

Comment on this clone: Likely a read error: the CDR3 ends without its conserved phenylalanine or tryptophan. V usage is TRBV4-1 and J usage is TRBJ1-2; 10 bases are shared with TRBD1. V was pared by 2 bases and J by 5 bases, with 5 bases of the junction left unmatched. This CDR3 has 15 amino acids. The germline gives CDR1 MGHRA, CDR2 YSYEKL. CDR3 sequence (DNA): TGCGCCAGCAGCCAACTACCGGGACAGGGGTATGGCTACACCCTC. It is translated as CASSQLPGQGYGYTL.

The V gene is TRBV7-9, the J gene TRBJ2-1; no firm D call. The germline V gene encodes CDR1 SEHNR and CDR2 FQNEAQ (reference sequence). With 0 bases removed from V and 10 bases from J, the gap between germline ends came to 10 bases. The CDR3 loop spans 13 amino acids. The DNA of the CDR3 is TGTGCCAGCAGCTTAGCAGGGTCGGGCGAGCAGTTCTTC. Its protein product is CASSLAGSGEQFF. Drawing the rest from reference TRBV7-9 and TRBJ2-1, the complete variable domain is DTGVSQNPRHKITKRGQNVTFRCDPISEHNRLYWYRQTLGQGPEFLTYFQNEAQLEKSRLLSDRFSAERPKGSFSTLEIQRTEQGDSAMYLCASSLAGSGEQFFGPGTRLTVL.

The chain recombines TRBV5-1 with TRBJ2-4, with D perhaps given as TRBD1 or TRBD2 (5 bases each). This CDR3 has 15 amino acids. Per germline, CDR1 SGHRS and CDR2 YFSETQ. Between the trimmed V and J ends, which lost 1 base and 6 bases, there was a span of 14 bases. This CDR3 is CASSLLGVSGNIQYF. The CDR3 DNA reads as TGCGCCAGCAGCTTGTTGGGGGTATCCGGAAACATTCAGTACTTC. The whole variable domain, remainder taken from reference TRBV5-1 and TRBJ2-4, is KAGVTQTPRYLIKTRGQQVTLSCSPISGHRSVSWYQQTPGQGLQFLFEYFSETQRNKGNFPGRFSGRQFSNSRSEMNVSTLELGDSALYLCASSLLGVSGNIQYFGAGTRLSVL.

This clone was recorded a few times. The chain joins TRBV7-8 to TRBJ2-5; 9 positions agree with TRBD2. Germline CDR1 is SGHVS and CDR2 is FQNEAQ. Trimming cost V 1 base and J 5 bases; bases outside gene matches: 11. The CDR3 extends over 17 amino acids. CDR3 bases: TGTGCCAGCAGCTTAGGCGGCTTAGCGGGAGCGTCGGAGACCCAGTACTTC. As protein: CASSLGGLAGASETQYF.

The rearrangement uses TRBV30 and TRBJ2-7; TRBD2 aligns across 7 bases. The V gene's germline CDR1 is GTSNPN and CDR2 SVGIG (reference sequence). The CDR3 sequence is 15 residues long. Trimming at V came to 0 bases and at J to 2 bases, leaving 7 bases not matched to a gene. Here the CDR3 reads CAWSVIHGGTYEQYF. The CDR3 DNA sequence: TGTGCCTGGAGTGTCATTCACGGGGGGACCTACGAGCAGTACTTC.

The chain joins TRBV29-1 to TRBJ1-2; D not resolved. V was trimmed by 2 bases and J by 4 bases, leaving 20 bases between them. This CDR3 comprises 16 residues. CDR1 and CDR2 from the germline V gene are SQVTM and ANQGSEA. CDR3 sequence (DNA): TGCAGCGTTGAACCCACTCGTGGAGGAGCCATCTATGGCTACACCTTC. Its translation is CSVEPTRGGAIYGYTF.

The V and J genes are TRBV30 and TRBJ1-2, with D maybe TRBD1 (6 bases). The V and J ends lost 2 bases and 6 bases respectively, with 22 bases between them. Germline assignment: CDR1 GTSNPN and CDR2 SVGIG (reference sequence). The CDR3 runs 16 residues. The CDR3, as DNA: TGTGCCTGGAGTTACCCTTTCCCCGAGGCAGGGGATGGCTACACCTTC. The encoded protein is CAWSYPFPEAGDGYTF. The full variable domain, in which reference TRBV30 and TRBJ1-2 provide the parts outside the CDR3, is SQTIHQWPATLVQPVGSPLSLECTVEGTSNPNLYWYRQAAGRGLQLLFYSVGIGQISSEVPQNLSASRPQDRQFILSSKKLLLSDSGFYLCAWSYPFPEAGDGYTFGSGTRLTVV.

The chain joins TRBV28 to TRBJ2-5; no clear D. The V gene's germline CDR1 is MDHEN and CDR2 SYDVKM. CDR3 length: 17 amino acids. V was cut by 3 bases and J by 5 bases, with 22 bases left in between. CDR3 sequence (DNA): TGTGCCAGCAGTTTGCTTCGGGCAGCGAACAACGGGGAGACCCAGTACTTC. This translates into CASSLLRAANNGETQYF. Based on the CDR3 plus reference TRBV28 and TRBJ2-5, the full variable domain is DVKVTQSSRYLVKRTGEKVFLECVQDMDHENMFWYRQDPGLGLRLIYFSYDVKMKEKGDIPEGYSVSREKKERFSLILESASTNQTSMYLCASSLLRAANNGETQYFGPGTRLLVL.